This TCR beta chain was retrieved from a study of CD8+ T cells in alopecia areata. Study results and limitations: Sequences from scalp samples also cover resident alphabeta T cells of normal skin.

V dropped 0 bases and J dropped 6 bases, with 11 bases sitting between them. The CDR3 has 14 residues. Germline V gene data show CDR1 as SGHRS and CDR2 as YFSETQ. In regard to this clone: Its target is unknown.

It was cDNA, reverse transcribed from extracted RNA, that served as the sequencing template. Sequenced by immunoSEQ multiplex PCR; TCRdb stores in-frame clones only, minus some. The data hold about 180,000 clones, with about 63% observed a single time. Lesional scalp punch biopsies and peripheral blood were collected from alopecia areata patients. The chain has TRBV5-1 and TRBJ2-3; no clear D gene. Source: CD4+ T cells sorted from blood, taken at week 0. The receptor's source is a human donor with alopecia areata. The CDR3 DNA is TGCGCCAGCAGCTTGGCCGGACCGCGGGATACGCAGTATTTT. Its protein product is CASSLAGPRDTQYF.